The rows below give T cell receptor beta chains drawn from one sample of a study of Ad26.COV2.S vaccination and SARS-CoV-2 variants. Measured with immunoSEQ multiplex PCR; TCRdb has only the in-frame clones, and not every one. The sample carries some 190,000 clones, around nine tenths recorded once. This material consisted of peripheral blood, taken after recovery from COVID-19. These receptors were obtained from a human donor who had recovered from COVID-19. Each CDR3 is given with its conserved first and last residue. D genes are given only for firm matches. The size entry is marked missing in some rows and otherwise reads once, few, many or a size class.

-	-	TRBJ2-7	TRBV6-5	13	CASMSGAVYEQYF	TGTGCCAGCATGAGCGGTGCAGTCTACGAGCAGTACTTC
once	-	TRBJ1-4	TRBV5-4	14	CASSLGAANEKLFF	TGTGCCAGCAGCTTGGGGGCAGCTAATGAAAAACTGTTTTTT
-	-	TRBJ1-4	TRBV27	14	CASSLSRANEKLFF	TGTGCCAGCAGTTTATCCAGGGCTAATGAAAAACTGTTTTTT
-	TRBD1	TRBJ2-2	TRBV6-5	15	CASTSTGIGTGELFF	TGTGCCAGCACCTCGACAGGGATTGGCACCGGGGAGCTGTTTTTT
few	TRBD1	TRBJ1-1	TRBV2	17	CASSENPTGQGATEAFF	TGTGCCAGCAGTGAAAACCCCACTGGACAGGGGGCCACTGAAGCTTTCTTT
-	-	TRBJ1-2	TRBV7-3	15	CASSLSGGPGYGYTF	TGTGCCAGCAGCTTAAGTGGGGGGCCGGGCTATGGCTACACCTTC
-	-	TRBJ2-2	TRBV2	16	CASSTLRETNTGELFF	TGTGCCAGCAGCACACTCCGAGAAACGAACACCGGGGAGCTGTTTTTT
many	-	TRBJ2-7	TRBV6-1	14	CASSDLTGSYEQYF	TGTGCCAGCAGTGACCTGACAGGTTCCTACGAGCAGTACTTC
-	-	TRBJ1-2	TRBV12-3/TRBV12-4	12	CASSRRIQGDTF	TGTGCCAGCAGTAGGAGGATACAGGGAGACACCTTC
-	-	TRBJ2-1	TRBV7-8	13	CAIGPVSYNEQFF	TGTGCCATAGGGCCAGTCTCCTACAATGAGCAGTTCTTC
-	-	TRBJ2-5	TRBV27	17	CASSPSGGQAGQETQYF	TGTGCCAGCAGTCCCAGTGGGGGGCAGGCGGGGCAAGAGACCCAGTACTTC
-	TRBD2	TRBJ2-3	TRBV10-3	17	CAISESLAGGQTDTQYF	TGTGCCATCAGTGAGTCGTTAGCGGGGGGGCAGACAGATACGCAGTATTTT
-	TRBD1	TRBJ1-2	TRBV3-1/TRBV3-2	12	CASSPDRGDYTF	TGTGCCAGCAGCCCGGACAGGGGGGATTACACCTTC
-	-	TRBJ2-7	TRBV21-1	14	CASSKKRQLYEQYF	TGTGCCAGCAGCAAAAAGAGGCAGCTCTACGAGCAGTACTTC
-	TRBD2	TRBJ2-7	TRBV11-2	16	CASSLGTGTSFYEQYF	TGTGCCAGCAGCTTAGGTACCGGGACTAGTTTCTACGAGCAGTACTTC
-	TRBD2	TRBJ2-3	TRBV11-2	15	CASSLGLAPPDTQYF	TGTGCCAGCAGCCTCGGACTAGCGCCTCCAGATACGCAGTATTTT
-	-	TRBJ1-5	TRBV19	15	CASTGAGHRNQPQHF	TGTGCCAGTACCGGGGCCGGACACAGAAATCAGCCCCAGCATTTT
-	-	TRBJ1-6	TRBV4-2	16	CASSQDSRGVVSPLHF	TGTGCCAGCAGCCAAGATAGTCGGGGGGTTGTTTCACCCCTCCACTTT
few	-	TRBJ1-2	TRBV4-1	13	CATGQGPNYGYTF	TGCGCCACGGGTCAAGGCCCAAACTATGGCTACACCTTC
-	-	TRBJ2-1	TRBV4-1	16	CASSLPGQSSYNEQFF	TGCGCCAGCAGCCTCCCGGGCCAGAGCTCCTACAATGAGCAGTTCTTC
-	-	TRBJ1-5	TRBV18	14	CASSPKGEGQPQHF	TGTGCCAGCTCACCAAAGGGGGAAGGGCAGCCCCAGCATTTT
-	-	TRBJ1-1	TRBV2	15	CASRPELGGVPEAFF	TGTGCCAGCAGGCCAGAACTAGGAGGGGTCCCTGAAGCTTTCTTT
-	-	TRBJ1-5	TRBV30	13	CAWSVRLNQPQHF	TGTGCCTGGAGTGTAAGACTCAATCAGCCCCAGCATTTT
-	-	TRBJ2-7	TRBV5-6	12	CASSLIDYEQYF	TGTGCCAGCAGCTTGATTGACTACGAGCAGTACTTC
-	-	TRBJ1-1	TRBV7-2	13	CASSLGRPYEAFF	TGTGCCAGCAGCTTAGGGAGGCCTTATGAAGCTTTCTTT
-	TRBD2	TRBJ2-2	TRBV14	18	CASSLRAGLAGNTGELFF	TGTGCCAGCAGCTTAAGAGCAGGTCTAGCGGGCAACACCGGGGAGCTGTTTTTT
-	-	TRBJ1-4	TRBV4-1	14	CASSRQGLGEKLFF	TGCGCCAGCAGCCGCCAGGGGTTAGGTGAAAAACTGTTTTTT
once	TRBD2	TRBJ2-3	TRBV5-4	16	CASSSSGGQGGDTQYF	TGTGCCAGCAGTTCCAGCGGGGGCCAAGGGGGAGATACGCAGTATTTT
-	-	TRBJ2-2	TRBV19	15	CASSHQTEGTGELFF	TGTGCCAGTAGTCACCAAACGGAAGGGACCGGGGAGCTGTTTTTT
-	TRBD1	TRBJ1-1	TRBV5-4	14	CASSLTGDKTEAFF	TGTGCCAGCAGCTTGACAGGGGATAAGACTGAAGCTTTCTTT
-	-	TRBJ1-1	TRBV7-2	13	CASSLGMNTEAFF	TGTGCCAGCAGCTTAGGGATGAACACTGAAGCTTTCTTT
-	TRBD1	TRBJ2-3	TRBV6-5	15	CASKQGATGTDTQYF	TGTGCCAGCAAGCAGGGGGCGACGGGCACAGATACGCAGTATTTT
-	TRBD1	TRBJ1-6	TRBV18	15	CASSNAGTGNSPLHF	TGTGCCAGCTCAAACGCTGGGACAGGTAACTCACCCCTCCACTTT
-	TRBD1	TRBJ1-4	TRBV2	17	CASSGTGGGGFNEKLFF	TGTGCCAGCAGTGGAACAGGGGGTGGCGGGTTTAATGAAAAACTGTTTTTT
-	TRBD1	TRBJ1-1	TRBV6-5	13	CASSPPGGTEAFF	TGTGCCAGCAGTCCACCAGGGGGCACTGAAGCTTTCTTT
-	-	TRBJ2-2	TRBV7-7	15	CASSPGHTNTGELFF	TGTGCCAGCAGCCCGGGACATACGAACACCGGGGAGCTGTTTTTT
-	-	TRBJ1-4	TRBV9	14	CASSVEAGKGKLFF	TGTGCCAGCAGCGTAGAGGCAGGGAAGGGGAAACTGTTTTTT
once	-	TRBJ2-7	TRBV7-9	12	CASSFGSYEQYF	TGTGCCAGCAGCTTTGGCAGCTACGAGCAGTACTTC
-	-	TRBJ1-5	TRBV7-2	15	CASSLEGLLGQPQHF	TGTGCCAGCAGCTTAGAGGGCCTGTTAGGACAGCCCCAGCATTTT
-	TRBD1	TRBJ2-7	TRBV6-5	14	CASSYYRGQYEQYF	TGTGCCAGCAGTTACTACAGGGGGCAGTACGAGCAGTACTTC
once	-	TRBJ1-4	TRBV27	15	CASSSPGKGDEKLFF	TGTGCCAGCAGTTCGCCAGGGAAAGGGGATGAAAAACTGTTTTTT
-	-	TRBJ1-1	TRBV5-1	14	CASSLGQTNTEAFF	TGCGCCAGCAGCTTGGGGCAGACGAACACTGAAGCTTTCTTT
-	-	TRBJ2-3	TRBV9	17	CASSLRGILTSTDTQYF	TGTGCCAGCAGCCTTAGGGGCATATTAACTAGCACAGATACGCAGTATTTT
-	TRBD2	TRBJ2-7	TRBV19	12	CASGRGSDEQYF	TGTGCCAGCGGGAGGGGATCGGACGAGCAGTACTTC
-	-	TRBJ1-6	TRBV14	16	CASSQERSRGDSPLHF	TGTGCCAGCAGCCAAGAGAGGAGCAGGGGTGATTCACCCCTCCACTTT
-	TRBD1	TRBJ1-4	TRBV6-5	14	CASSSQGAFEKLFF	TGTGCCAGCAGTTCTCAGGGGGCCTTTGAAAAACTGTTTTTT
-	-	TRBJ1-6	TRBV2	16	CASTPAGGAFNSPLHF	TGTGCCAGCACCCCCGCCGGGGGGGCTTTTAATTCACCCCTCCACTTT
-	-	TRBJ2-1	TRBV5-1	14	CASSRESGYNEQFF	TGCGCCAGCAGCCGGGAGTCGGGATACAATGAGCAGTTCTTC
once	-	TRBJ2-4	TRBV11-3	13	CASSLGQRDIQYF	TGTGCCAGCAGCTTAGGACAGAGGGACATTCAGTACTTC
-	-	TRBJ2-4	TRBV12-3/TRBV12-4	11	CASSLVPRKYF	TGTGCCAGCAGTTTGGTTCCCAGAAAGTACTTC
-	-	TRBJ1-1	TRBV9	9	CASSGEAFF	TGTGCCAGCAGCGGGGAAGCTTTCTTT
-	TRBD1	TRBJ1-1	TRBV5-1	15	CASSLGGRGQGEAFF	TGCGCCAGCAGCTTGGGCGGCAGGGGACAGGGTGAAGCTTTCTTT
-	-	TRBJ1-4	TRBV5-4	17	CASSLGGSVGTNEKLFF	TGTGCCAGCAGCTTAGGAGGATCGGTAGGAACTAATGAAAAACTGTTTTTT
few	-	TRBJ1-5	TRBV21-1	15	CASSKGPGGNQPQHF	TGTGCCAGCAGCAAGGGCCCCGGTGGCAATCAGCCCCAGCATTTT